Here is one T cell receptor (beta chain) with its context. These data come from a study of OX40 agonist ivuxolimab in advanced cancers. The table came from immunoSEQ multiplex PCR; TCRdb's copy has only in-frame clones and leaves some out. The sample records about 60,000 clones, 75% to 90% being singletons. Germline trimming cut 5 bases from V and 7 bases from J; bases unmatched to any gene: 7. The CDR3 is made up of 14 amino acids. CDR1 is SGHTA, CDR2 FQGTGA, per germline. The TCR was taken from an adult with an advanced solid tumor such as melanoma, head and neck, liver or kidney cancer. This sample comprised CD4+ or CD8+ T cells sorted from blood, obtained in a trial of the OX40 agonist ivuxolimab. The chain employs TRBV7-3 and TRBJ2-2; 7 nucleotides match TRBD2. The CDR3, as DNA: TGTGCCAGCAGCAGGGGCGGGAGTAACGGGGAGCTGTTTTTT. The encoded protein is CASSRGGSNGELFF.